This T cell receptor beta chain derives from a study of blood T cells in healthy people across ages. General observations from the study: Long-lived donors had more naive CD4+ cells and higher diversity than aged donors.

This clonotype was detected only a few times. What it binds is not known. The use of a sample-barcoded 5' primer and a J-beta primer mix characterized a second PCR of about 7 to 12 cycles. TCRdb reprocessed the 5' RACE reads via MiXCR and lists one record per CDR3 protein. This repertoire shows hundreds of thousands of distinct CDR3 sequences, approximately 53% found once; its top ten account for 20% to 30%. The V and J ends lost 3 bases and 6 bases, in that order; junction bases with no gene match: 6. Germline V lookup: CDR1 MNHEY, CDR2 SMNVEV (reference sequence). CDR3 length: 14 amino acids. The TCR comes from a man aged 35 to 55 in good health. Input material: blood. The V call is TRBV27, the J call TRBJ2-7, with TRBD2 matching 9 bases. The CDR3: CASSFAGGRGEQYF. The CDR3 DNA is TGTGCCAGCAGTTTTGCGGGAGGGCGGGGCGAGCAGTACTTC.